This T cell receptor (beta chain) was sequenced during a study of kidney transplant recipient with SARS-CoV-2 infection. Using its own MiXCR run on the reads, TCRdb lists one record per CDR3 protein. The sample holds roughly 230,000 distinct CDR3 sequences, more than 25% seen once. Germline CDR1 is SGHRS and CDR2 is YFSETQ. Trimming cost V 0 bases and J 0 bases, with 10 bases left between them. This CDR3 contains 16 residues. The TCR originated in a male patient aged 30 to 39 who had COVID-19 and was a kidney transplant recipient. Some T cells may arise from the graft donor. This rearrangement joins TRBV5-1 to TRBJ2-1, with unresolved D. The sample in question was a blood sample, obtained at baseline and on approximately day 120 from a kidney transplant recipient. This chain's CDR3 is CASSLVGRSSYNEQFF. The CDR3 DNA follows: TGCGCCAGCAGCTTGGTTGGAAGGAGCTCCTACAATGAGCAGTTCTTC.